These 21 T cell receptor beta chains came from one sample sequenced in a study of control samples from healthy donors and cancer patients (dated by TCRdb to about 2020). The library relied on the immunoSEQ multiplex PCR assay. The table was pulled from immuneACCESS by TCRdb, which kept in-frame rearrangements only. Such tables lose some clones; where checked, under half of the loss comes from unresolved V genes, and the rest has no known cause. The sample's records list under 200,000 clones. The ten largest clones take up around 2% of the sample. What was sequenced was blood. These receptors were collected from a woman aged 30 to 39 in good health.

This chain connects TRBV6-4 to TRBJ1-6, with D perhaps matching TRBD1 (5 bases). The V end was cut by 6 bases, the J end by 9 bases, with 15 bases between. The CDR3 covers 14 residues. CDR1 is MRHNA and CDR2 is SNTAGT in the germline V gene. The CDR3 here is CASRDGTGSSPLHF. CDR3 nucleotide sequence: TGTGCCAGCAGGGATGGGACGGGGAGTTCACCCCTCCACTTT.

V gene TRBV7-6 combines with J gene TRBJ2-6, with D unresolved. The CDR3 has 16 residues. From germline, CDR1 is SGHVS and CDR2 FNYEAQ. Trimming took off 1 base at V and 0 bases at J, with 7 bases between the two ends. For the CDR3, the DNA is TGTGCCAGCAGCTTAGTGTCAGCCTCTGGGGCCAACGTCCTGACTTTC. As protein: CASSLVSASGANVLTF.

This chain joins TRBV7-9 and TRBJ2-1; D could derive from TRBD1 or TRBD2 (6 bases each). This CDR3 spans 15 amino acids. With 1 base removed from V and 4 bases from J, the gap between germline ends came to 11 bases. In germline, CDR1 is SEHNR, CDR2 FQNEAQ (reference sequence). CDR3 coding DNA: TGTGCCAGCAGCTTAGTCGGGGGCCCTTACAATGAGCAGTTCTTC. This codes for CASSLVGGPYNEQFF.

The rearrangement uses TRBV7-8 and TRBJ1-1; TRBD1 matches at 9 bases. With V trimmed by 3 bases and J by 5 bases, 4 bases remained unmatched. Per the germline V gene, CDR1 is SGHVS and CDR2 is FQNEAQ. CDR3 size: 14 residues. The CDR3 protein is CASSFWDRATEAFF. The CDR3 region has the DNA TGTGCCAGCAGCTTTTGGGACAGGGCGACTGAAGCTTTCTTT.

The gene calls are TRBV5-4 and TRBJ1-4, with D tentatively TRBD1 (5 bases). This CDR3 is 15 amino acids long. The germline V gene encodes CDR1 SGHNT and CDR2 YYREEE (reference sequence). Trimming left V 4 bases short and J 8 bases short, with 18 bases between. The CDR3 loop is CASSPRQGFGEKLFF. In nucleotides, the CDR3 is TGTGCCAGCAGCCCTAGGCAGGGATTCGGAGAAAAACTGTTTTTT.

This chain joins TRBV18 and TRBJ1-2, with 8 bases identical to TRBD1. The ends lost 5 bases at V and 0 bases at J; junction bases unmatched: 23. Germline assignment: CDR1 KGHSH and CDR2 LQKENI. This CDR3 contains 21 residues. The CDR3 region is CASSSVGQGKTLGGANYGYTF. CDR3 bases: TGTGCCAGCTCATCTGTTGGACAGGGTAAAACTCTCGGTGGTGCTAACTATGGCTACACCTTC.

This rearrangement joins TRBV11-2 to TRBJ1-2; no definite D call. V was pared by 4 bases and J by 3 bases, with 12 bases between. The length of the CDR3 is 14 residues. Per germline, CDR1 SGHAT and CDR2 FQNNGV. The DNA of the CDR3 is TGTGCCAGCAGCTCCAGACGCGCGGACTATGGCTACACCTTC. Translation gives CASSSRRADYGYTF.

The chain uses TRBV3-1 (or the pseudogene TRBV3-2) and TRBJ2-1; 7 nucleotides align to TRBD1. Germline lookup yields CDR1 LGHDT and CDR2 YNNKEL (reference sequence). With V trimmed by 0 bases and J by 0 bases, 5 bases remained unmatched. The CDR3 runs 17 residues. CDR3 sequence (DNA): TGTGCCAGCAGCCAAGATCGAAGACAGGGCTCCTACAATGAGCAGTTCTTC. Translated, it gives CASSQDRRQGSYNEQFF.

This chain connects TRBV9 to TRBJ1-3, with D perhaps TRBD1 (5 bases). Trimming shortened V by 0 bases and J by 0 bases, and 10 bases separated the two germline ends. Germline V gene data show CDR1 as SGDLS and CDR2 as YYNGEE. This CDR3 has 16 residues. DNA of the CDR3: TGTGCCAGCAGCGTAGGGGGGTCATACTCTGGAAACACCATATATTTT. It translates to CASSVGGSYSGNTIYF.

V usage is TRBV10-1 and J usage is TRBJ1-5; D possibly corresponds to TRBD1 (6 bases). Germline V gives CDR1 WNHNN, CDR2 SYGVQD (reference sequence). V was clipped by 7 bases and J by 0 bases, with 13 bases between them. The CDR3 runs 15 residues. CDR3 residues: CASTLTGLSNQPQHF. The CDR3 DNA is TGCGCCAGCACCCTAACAGGGCTTAGCAATCAGCCCCAGCATTTT.

V usage is TRBV19 and J usage is TRBJ1-4; D remains ambiguous. The CDR3 has 13 amino acids. Per germline, CDR1 LNHDA and CDR2 SQIVND (reference sequence). V was cut by 3 bases and J by 8 bases, with 10 bases left in between. Written as DNA, the CDR3 is TGTGCCAGTAGTATTCCGAGGCGGGAAAAACTGTTTTTT. As protein: CASSIPRREKLFF.

The chain carries TRBV6-5 and TRBJ1-2, with TRBD1 identical over 9 bases. V was pared by 7 bases and J by 7 bases, with 7 bases of the junction left unmatched. The germline gives CDR1 MNHEY, CDR2 SVGAGI. The CDR3 sequence is 13 residues long. CDR3 region: CASTLGQGGGYTF. CDR3 nucleotide sequence: TGTGCCAGCACCTTGGGACAGGGAGGTGGCTACACCTTC.

The chain is built from TRBV27 and TRBJ1-2; a weak D match, TRBD1 (6 bases). V shed 6 bases and J shed 8 bases, with 16 bases lying between them. This CDR3 is 13 amino acids long. The germline CDR1 and CDR2 sequences are MNHEY and SMNVEV (reference sequence). CDR3 in amino acids: CASRVDRGQGYTF. The CDR3 coding sequence is TGTGCCAGCAGGGTAGACCGGGGGCAAGGCTACACCTTC.

CDR3 region: CASSATGDTEAFF. For the CDR3, the DNA is TGTGCCAGCAGCGCGACAGGGGACACTGAAGCTTTCTTT. J is TRBJ1-1 and V is TRBV7-2; 8 bases agree with TRBD1. The CDR3 spans 13 residues. The germline gives CDR1 SGHTA, CDR2 FQGNSA. J lost 3 bases, V lost 5 bases, and 2 bases had no gene match.

V usage is TRBV10-3 and J usage is TRBJ2-7; possible D gene TRBD1, 6 bases. Germline V gives CDR1 ENHRY, CDR2 SYGVKD. Trimming stripped 2 bases from V and 10 bases from J, with 21 bases between. The CDR3 has 15 residues. The CDR3: CAISESPGQGRDQYF. CDR3 bases: TGTGCCATCAGTGAGAGTCCGGGACAAGGGAGAGATCAGTACTTC.

V and J are TRBV5-1 and TRBJ2-3; D unresolved. The CDR3 spans 15 residues. Per germline, CDR1 SGHRS and CDR2 YFSETQ. Trimming left V 0 bases short and J 3 bases short, with 11 bases between. The CDR3 DNA follows: TGCGCCAGCAGCTTGGTAAGGGCGCGGACAGATACGCAGTATTTT. Its protein is CASSLVRARTDTQYF.

The V and J genes are TRBV28 and TRBJ1-6; a weak D match, TRBD1 (5 bases). Germline V gene sequence: CDR1 MDHEN, CDR2 SYDVKM. The V end lost 6 bases, the J end lost 7 bases, and 19 bases lay between the germline ends. This CDR3 region has 16 residues. This chain's CDR3 is CASRVGGGGVNSPLHF. The CDR3 bases are TGTGCCAGCAGGGTCGGTGGCGGGGGAGTAAATTCACCCCTCCACTTT.

The chain joins TRBV28 to TRBJ2-7, with 10 nucleotides matching TRBD1. Germline loops: CDR1 MDHEN, CDR2 SYDVKM. The CDR3 covers 14 residues. V dropped 10 bases and J dropped 7; count of bases not matched to a gene: 13. CDR3 sequence (DNA): TGTGCCACCCAAGGGGGACAGGGGTTAAGGGAGCAGTACTTC. It yields the protein CATQGGQGLREQYF.

This chain joins TRBV6-5 and TRBJ2-2; 8 nucleotides align to TRBD2. The CDR3 spans 15 residues. The germline V gene has CDR1 MNHEY and CDR2 SVGAGI. V shed 9 bases, J shed 8 bases, and the junction held 14 bases outside the gene matches. The CDR3 coding sequence is TGTGCCAGTAAAGCGGGGGCCCGCCCGACGGGGGAGCTGTTTTTT. It is translated as CASKAGARPTGELFF.

The rearrangement uses TRBV7-2 and TRBJ1-1; the D is unclear. V lost 4 bases to trimming and J lost 1 base, with 1 base between them. Germline values: CDR1 SGHTA, CDR2 FQGNSA. This CDR3 is built from 11 residues. The CDR3 nucleotides are TGTGCCAGCAGCTCGAACACTGAAGCTTTCTTT. Protein sequence: CASSSNTEAFF.

V is TRBV18 and J is TRBJ2-3, with 7 bases lining up with TRBD1. V trimming: 3 bases; J trimming: 3 bases; junction bases outside the gene matches: 6. Per the germline V gene, CDR1 is KGHSH and CDR2 is LQKENI. The CDR3 has 15 amino acids. For the CDR3, the DNA is TGTGCCAGCTCACCGAGAATGACAGGGACAGATACGCAGTATTTT. This gives the protein CASSPRMTGTDTQYF.